This TCR beta chain was identified during a study of metastatic and nonmetastatic thyroid tumors. Ahead of thyroid surgery, no patient had received treatment of any kind. Regarding the study as a whole: In blood and tumor, TCR beta diversity was reportedly significantly higher in malignant thyroid tumors than in benign nodules.

A remark on this clone: Antigen specificity is unknown.

TCRdb re-clonotyped the PCR reads through MiXCR. The repertoire has 20,000 to 25,000 clones, around 14% of them found once; the top ten carry about a fifth. Trimming removed 4 bases from V and 8 bases from J; junction bases left unmatched: 8. Germline CDR1 is SGHNT and CDR2 is YYREEE (reference sequence). This CDR3 comprises 13 residues. Sequenced input: blood. This TCR was recovered from a female donor with papillary thyroid cancer or a benign thyroid nodule (not recorded which). Some clones in this sample may be carry-over from other donors' samples. This chain links TRBV5-4 with TRBJ1-2; 7 bases agree with TRBD1. The CDR3 DNA reads TGTGCCAGCAGCGTGACAGGGCTCGGGGGCTACACCTTC. Encoded protein: CASSVTGLGGYTF.